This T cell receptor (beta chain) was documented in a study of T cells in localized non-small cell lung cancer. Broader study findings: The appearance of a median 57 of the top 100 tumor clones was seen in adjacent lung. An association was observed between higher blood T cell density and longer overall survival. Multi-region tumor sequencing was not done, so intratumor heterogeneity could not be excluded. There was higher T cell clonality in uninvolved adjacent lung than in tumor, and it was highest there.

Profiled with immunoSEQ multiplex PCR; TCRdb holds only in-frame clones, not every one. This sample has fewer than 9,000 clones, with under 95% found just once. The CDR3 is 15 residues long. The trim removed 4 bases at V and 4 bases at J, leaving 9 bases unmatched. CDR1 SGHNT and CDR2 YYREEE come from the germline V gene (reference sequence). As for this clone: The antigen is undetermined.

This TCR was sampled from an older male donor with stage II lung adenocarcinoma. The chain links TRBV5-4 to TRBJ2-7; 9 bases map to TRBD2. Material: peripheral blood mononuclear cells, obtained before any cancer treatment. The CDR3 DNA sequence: TGTGCCAGCAGCCCCGCGGGGGGGCTGAGGTACGAGCAGTACTTC. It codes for CASSPAGGLRYEQYF.